This T cell receptor (beta chain) was observed in a study of T-cell reconstitution after alpha-beta-depleted transplantation in children. Unique molecular identifiers were used to barcode this TCRbeta library. MiXCR, applied by TCRdb to the PCR reads, yields one record per CDR3 protein. Among 70,000 to 95,000 distinct CDR3 sequences listed, 12% were seen once. CDR3 length: 14 residues. In germline, CDR1 is SNHLY, CDR2 FYNNEI. The junction had 4 bases not matched to a gene; V was cut back by 7 bases and J by 2 bases. This clonotype has a handful of counts. This receptor was obtained from a human donor who donated a stem cell graft to a child with inherited bone marrow failure. The specimen comprised PBMCs from the stem cell graft donor, sampled from the stem cell graft. This chain connects TRBV2 to TRBJ2-3; TRBD1 matches 9 bases. CDR3 nucleotide sequence: TGTGCCAGCACCTGGGACAGGGACACAGATACGCAGTATTTT. It is translated as CASTWDRDTDTQYF.